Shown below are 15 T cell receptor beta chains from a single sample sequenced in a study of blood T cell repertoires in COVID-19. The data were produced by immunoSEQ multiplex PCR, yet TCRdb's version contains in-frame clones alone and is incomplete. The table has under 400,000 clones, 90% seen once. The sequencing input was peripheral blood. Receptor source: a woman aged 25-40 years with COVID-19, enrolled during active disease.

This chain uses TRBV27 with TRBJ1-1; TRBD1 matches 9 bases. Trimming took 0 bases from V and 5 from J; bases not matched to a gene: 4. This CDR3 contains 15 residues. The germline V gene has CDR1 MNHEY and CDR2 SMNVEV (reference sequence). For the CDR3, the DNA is TGTGCCAGCAGTTTATCGGGGGGACAGGGAACTGAAGCTTTCTTT. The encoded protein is CASSLSGGQGTEAFF.

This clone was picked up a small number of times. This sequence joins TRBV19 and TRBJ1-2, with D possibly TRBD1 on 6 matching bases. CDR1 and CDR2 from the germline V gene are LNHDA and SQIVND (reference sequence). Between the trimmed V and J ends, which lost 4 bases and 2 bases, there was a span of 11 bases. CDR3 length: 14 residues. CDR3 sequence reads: CASSNGQGNYGYTF. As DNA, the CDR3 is TGTGCCAGTAGTAATGGGCAGGGGAACTATGGCTACACCTTC.

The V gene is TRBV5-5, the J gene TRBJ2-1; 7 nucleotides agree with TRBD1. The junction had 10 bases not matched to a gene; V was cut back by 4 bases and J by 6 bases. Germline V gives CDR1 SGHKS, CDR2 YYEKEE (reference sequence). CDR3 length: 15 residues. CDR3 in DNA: TGTGCCAGCAGCGACTTTAAAGCAGGGGGCAATGAGCAGTTCTTC. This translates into CASSDFKAGGNEQFF.

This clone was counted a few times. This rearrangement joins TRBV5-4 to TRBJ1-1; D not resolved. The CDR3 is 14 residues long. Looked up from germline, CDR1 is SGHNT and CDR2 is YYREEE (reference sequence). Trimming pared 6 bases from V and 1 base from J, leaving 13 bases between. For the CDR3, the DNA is TGTGCCAGCACAATTGAGGGTTCGAACACTGAAGCTTTCTTT. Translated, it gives CASTIEGSNTEAFF. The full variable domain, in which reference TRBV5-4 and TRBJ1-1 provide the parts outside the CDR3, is ETGVTQSPTHLIKTRGQQVTLRCSSQSGHNTVSWYQQALGQGPQFIFQYYREEENGRGNFPPRFSGLQFPNYSSELNVNALELDDSALYLCASTIEGSNTEAFFGQGTRLTVV.

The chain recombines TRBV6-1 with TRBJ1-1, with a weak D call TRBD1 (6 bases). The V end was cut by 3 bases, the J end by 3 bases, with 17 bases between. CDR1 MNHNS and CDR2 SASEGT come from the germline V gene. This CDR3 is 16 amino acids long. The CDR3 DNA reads TGTGCCAGCAGTGATCCGGGCAGGGGTCGGGACACTGAAGCTTTCTTT. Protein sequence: CASSDPGRGRDTEAFF.

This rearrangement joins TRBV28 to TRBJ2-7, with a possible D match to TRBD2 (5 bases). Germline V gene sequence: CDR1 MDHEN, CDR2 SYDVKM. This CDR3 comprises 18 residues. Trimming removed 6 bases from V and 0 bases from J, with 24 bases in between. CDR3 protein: CASSQDSGRHINSYEQYF. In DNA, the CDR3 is TGTGCCAGCAGCCAAGACTCGGGAAGACACATCAACTCCTACGAGCAGTACTTC.

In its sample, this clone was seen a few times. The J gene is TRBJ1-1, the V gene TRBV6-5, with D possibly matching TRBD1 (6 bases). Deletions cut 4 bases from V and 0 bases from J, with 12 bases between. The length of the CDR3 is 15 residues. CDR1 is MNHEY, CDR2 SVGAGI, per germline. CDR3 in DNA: TGTGCCAGCAGTTCCCCGGGACAAATGAACACTGAAGCTTTCTTT. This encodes CASSSPGQMNTEAFF.

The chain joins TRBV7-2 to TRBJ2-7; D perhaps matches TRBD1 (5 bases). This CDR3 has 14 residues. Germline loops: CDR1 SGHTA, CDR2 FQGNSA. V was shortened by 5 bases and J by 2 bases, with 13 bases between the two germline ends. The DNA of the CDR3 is TGTGCCAGCAGCCCCTTTCAGGGCCCCTACGAGCAGTACTTC. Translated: CASSPFQGPYEQYF. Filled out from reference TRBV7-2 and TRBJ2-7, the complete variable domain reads GAGVSQSPSNKVTEKGKDVELRCDPISGHTALYWYRQSLGQGLEFLIYFQGNSAPDKSGLPSDRFSAERTGGSVSTLTIQRTQQEDSAVYLCASSPFQGPYEQYFGPGTRLTVT.

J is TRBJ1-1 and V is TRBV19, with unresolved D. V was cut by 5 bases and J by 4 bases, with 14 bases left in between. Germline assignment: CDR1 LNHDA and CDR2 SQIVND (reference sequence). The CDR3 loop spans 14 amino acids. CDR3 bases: TGTGCCAGTAGTGCCTCCCGGAGTGGCACTGAAGCTTTCTTT. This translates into CASSASRSGTEAFF.

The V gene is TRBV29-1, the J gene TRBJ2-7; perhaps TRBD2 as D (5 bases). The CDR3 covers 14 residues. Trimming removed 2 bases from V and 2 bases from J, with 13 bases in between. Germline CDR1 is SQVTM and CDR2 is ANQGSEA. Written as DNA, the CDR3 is TGCAGCGTTGAATTCACCGAGGGTCCCTACGAGCAGTACTTC. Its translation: CSVEFTEGPYEQYF.

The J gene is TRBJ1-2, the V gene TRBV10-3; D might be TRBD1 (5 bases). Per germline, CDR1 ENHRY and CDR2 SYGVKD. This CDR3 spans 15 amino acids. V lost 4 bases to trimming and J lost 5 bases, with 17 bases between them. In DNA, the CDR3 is TGTGCCATCAGTGTGGGGCAGGGTGATCGGTATGGCTACACCTTC. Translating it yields CAISVGQGDRYGYTF.

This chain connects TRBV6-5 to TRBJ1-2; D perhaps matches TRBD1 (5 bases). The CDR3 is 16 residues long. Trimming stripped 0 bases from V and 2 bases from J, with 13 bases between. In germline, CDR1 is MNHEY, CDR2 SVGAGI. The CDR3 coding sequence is TGTGCCAGCAGTTACTCCAGGGTAACAGCGAACTATGGCTACACCTTC. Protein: CASSYSRVTANYGYTF.

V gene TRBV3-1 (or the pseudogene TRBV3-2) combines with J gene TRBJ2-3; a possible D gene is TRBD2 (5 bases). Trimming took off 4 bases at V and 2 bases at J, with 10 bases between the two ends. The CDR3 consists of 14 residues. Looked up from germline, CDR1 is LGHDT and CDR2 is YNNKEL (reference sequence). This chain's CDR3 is CASSRRPLTDTQYF. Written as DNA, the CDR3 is TGTGCCAGCAGCCGGAGGCCACTCACAGATACGCAGTATTTT.

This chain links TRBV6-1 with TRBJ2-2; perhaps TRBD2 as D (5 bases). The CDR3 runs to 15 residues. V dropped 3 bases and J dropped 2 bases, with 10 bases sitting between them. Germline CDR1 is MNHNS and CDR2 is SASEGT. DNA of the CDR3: TGTGCCAGCAGTGAGTCGGGGTACAACACCGGGGAGCTGTTTTTT. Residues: CASSESGYNTGELFF.

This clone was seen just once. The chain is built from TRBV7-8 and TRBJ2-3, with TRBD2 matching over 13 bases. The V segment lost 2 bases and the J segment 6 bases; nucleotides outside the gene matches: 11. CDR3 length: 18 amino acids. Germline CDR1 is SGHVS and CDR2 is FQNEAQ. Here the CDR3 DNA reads TGTGCCAGCAGCTTACCCACGCGGACTAGCGGGAGTTCGGATACGCAGTATTTT. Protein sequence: CASSLPTRTSGSSDTQYF.